This T cell receptor (gamma chain) comes out of a study of γδ T cells in repeated Plasmodium falciparum infection. TCRdb processed the multiplex PCR reads again with the CATT caller. The repertoire consists of 25,000 to 35,000 gamma-chain clones, with 1.4% occurring once and the leading ten covering roughly a fifth. This CDR3 comprises 18 residues. The V gene's germline CDR1 is GITISATS and CDR2 ISYDGTV (reference sequence). This clone was found a few times. TCRdb has a much larger clone's protein, which differs at residue 5 from the translation of this DNA, likely because of a read error; what is shown is the protein translated from the DNA. Gammadelta T cells were flow-sorted from PBMC into Vgamma9/Vdelta2+ and Vdelta2-negative populations for bulk analysis.

The chain carries TRGV9 and TRGJP. The J gene was missing in TCRdb and was found by matching the end of the DNA to germline. The material sequenced was gamma-delta T cells from blood. The receptor comes from a pool of human donors (malaria-infected and uninfected, not separated). The CDR3 region is CALWAVYSPRLGKKIKVF. In DNA, the CDR3 is TGTGCCTTGTGGGCGGTGTATAGCCCAAGGTTGGGCAAAAAAATCAAGGTATTT.